Below, 25 T cell receptor beta chains from the same sample are listed, as sequenced in a study of immune characterization of retroperitoneal liposarcoma. TCRdb called the PCR reads again in MiXCR, with one record for every CDR3 protein. Among approximately 3,100 distinct CDR3 sequences listed, about 52% were seen once. Sequencing used tumor tissue. These receptors originate from a male donor with retroperitoneal liposarcoma.

The V gene is TRBV11-3, the J gene TRBJ2-5; 10 bases map to TRBD2. The germline V gene encodes CDR1 SGHNT and CDR2 YENEEA. This CDR3 spans 15 amino acids. V shed 4 bases and J 11 bases; nucleotides not matched to a gene: 13. The CDR3 region has the DNA TGTGCCAGCAGCTCTAGCGGGAGAGGGCCCAATGAGCAGTACTTC. Protein: CASSSSGRGPNEQYF.

This clonotype was counted between two and nine times. The CDR3 DNA reads TGTGCCAGCAGGCCCGGCCTAATGGTAGATACGCAGTATTTT. Translated: CASRPGLMVDTQYF. V usage is TRBV6-1 and J usage is TRBJ2-3; D is undetermined. This CDR3 has 14 residues. V lost 6 bases to trimming and J lost 5 bases, with 15 bases between them. Germline CDR1 is MNHNS and CDR2 is SASEGT.

This chain connects TRBV7-2 to TRBJ2-7; no clear D. Trimming left V 0 bases short and J 5 bases short, with 8 bases between. Looked up from germline, CDR1 is SGHTA and CDR2 is FQGNSA. The CDR3 sequence is 13 residues long. In nucleotides, the CDR3 is TGTGCCAGCAGCTTAGCACCCCCCCACGAGCAGTACTTC. It translates to CASSLAPPHEQYF.

The J gene is TRBJ2-3, the V gene TRBV4-1, with TRBD1 matching over 7 bases. The last part of the DNA fits TRBJ2-7 better; the J call may be wrong. CDR1 and CDR2 from the germline V gene are MGHRA and YSYEKL. The CDR3 length is 15 residues. The chain's CDR3 is CASSQAWDSSYEQYF. In DNA, the CDR3 is TGCGCCAGCAGCCAAGCTTGGGACAGTTCCTACGAGCAGTACTTC.

J is TRBJ2-1 and V is TRBV6-1, with a weak D call TRBD2 (5 bases). Germline CDR1 reads MNHNS; CDR2 reads SASEGT. The CDR3 is 14 residues long. The V end was cut by 1 base, the J end by 4 bases, with 8 bases between. This chain's CDR3 is CASSEGESYNEQFF. In DNA, the CDR3 is TGTGCCAGCAGTGAAGGGGAGTCGTACAATGAGCAGTTCTTC.

The chain employs TRBV6-1 and TRBJ2-1, with 11 positions matching TRBD2. This CDR3 comprises 17 residues. With V trimmed by 3 bases and J by 8 bases, 12 bases remained unmatched. The germline gives CDR1 MNHNS, CDR2 SASEGT. The CDR3 DNA reads as TGTGCCAGCAGTGACCCCCGGGGACTAGCGGAGCACGATGAGCAGTTCTTC. This codes for CASSDPRGLAEHDEQFF.

The chain has TRBV3-1 and TRBJ2-6; D is undetermined. In germline, CDR1 is LGHDT, CDR2 YNNKEL (reference sequence). The length of the CDR3 is 16 residues. The V gene lost 1 base and the J gene lost 0 bases, with 7 bases spanning the gap. In DNA form, the CDR3 reads TGTGCCAGCAGCCAAGCCACCCCCTCTGGGGCCAACGTCCTGACTTTC. Translating gives CASSQATPSGANVLTF.

The rearrangement uses TRBV6-1 and TRBJ2-1; 7 positions agree with TRBD1. The germline CDR1 and CDR2 sequences are MNHNS and SASEGT. Trimming removed 2 bases from V and 10 bases from J; junction bases left unmatched: 8. The CDR3 loop spans 14 amino acids. This CDR3 is CASSERTGSYEQFF. CDR3 coding DNA: TGTGCCAGCAGTGAACGGACAGGTTCCTACGAGCAGTTCTTC.

Within the sample, this clonotype is medium-sized (0.01 to 0.1%). The rearrangement joins TRBV7-2 to TRBJ2-1, with D maybe TRBD1 (5 bases). Matching the DNA end better, TRBJ2-7 makes the J call doubtful. CDR3 length: 13 residues. Germline V gene lookup returns CDR1 SGHTA and CDR2 FQGNSA. The CDR3 nucleotides are TGTGCCAGCAGCTTGGACAACTACAATGAGCAGTACTTC. Amino acids: CASSLDNYNEQYF.

This clonotype was seen a few times. The chain links TRBV5-6 to TRBJ2-1; TRBD1 is a possible D gene (7 bases). Near its end, the DNA agrees better with TRBJ2-7, so the J call may be wrong. This CDR3 has 14 residues. CDR1 is SGHDT and CDR2 is YYEEEE in the germline V gene. This CDR3 reads CASSSTGTYNEQYF. CDR3 in DNA: TGTGCCAGCAGCTCGACAGGGACTTACAATGAGCAGTACTTC.

V is TRBV7-8 and J is TRBJ2-3; no clear D gene. Trimming pared 4 bases from V and 1 base from J, leaving 6 bases between. The CDR3 runs to 13 residues. The germline V gene has CDR1 SGHVS and CDR2 FQNEAQ. The CDR3 loop is CASSSWGTDTQYF. Written as DNA, the CDR3 is TGTGCCAGCAGCTCGTGGGGCACAGATACGCAGTATTTT.

V is TRBV27 and J is TRBJ2-1, with 9 bases matching TRBD2. Germline values: CDR1 MNHEY, CDR2 SMNVEV (reference sequence). V gave up 8 bases and J gave up 10 bases; unmatched junction bases: 12. The CDR3 length is 14 residues. The CDR3 DNA sequence: TGTGCCAGCGGCTCCAAGCGGGGGGCGTACGAGCAGTTCTTC. Amino acid sequence: CASGSKRGAYEQFF.

By frequency in the sample, this clonotype is medium-sized (0.01 to 0.1%). The rearrangement joins TRBV6-1 to TRBJ2-1; no reliable D call. The CDR3 is 13 amino acids. CDR1 MNHNS and CDR2 SASEGT come from the germline V gene. Trimming shortened V by 6 bases and J by 8 bases, and 14 bases separated the two germline ends. The CDR3 coding sequence is TGTGCCAGCAGAACACTCGGGCGGTATGAGCAGTTCTTC. The encoded protein is CASRTLGRYEQFF.

This sequence joins TRBV11-1 and TRBJ2-1; a weak D match, TRBD1 (7 bases). This CDR3 contains 14 residues. Trimming left V 7 bases short and J 8 bases short, with 18 bases between. Germline loops: CDR1 SGHAT, CDR2 FQDESV (reference sequence). The DNA of the CDR3 is TGTGCCAGCACCCCAGGGGGGACCTTCGATGAGCAGTTCTTC. Amino acid sequence: CASTPGGTFDEQFF.

V usage is TRBV6-5 and J usage is TRBJ2-1, with D uncertain. Trimming took off 9 bases at V and 3 bases at J, with 12 bases between the two ends. This CDR3 is 13 amino acids long. Germline assignment: CDR1 MNHEY and CDR2 SVGAGI. The CDR3 DNA is TGTGCCAGAAGCCCCTCAGTCTACAATGAGCAGTTCTTC. Encoded protein: CARSPSVYNEQFF.

By sample fraction, this clonotype is medium-sized. As DNA, the CDR3 is TGTGCCAGCAGCTTAGGGCTAGCGGGAGAAGAGACCCAGTACTTC. This sequence encodes CASSLGLAGEETQYF. The V and J genes are TRBV11-1 and TRBJ2-5, with 10 bases identical to TRBD2. The J segment lost 3 bases and the V segment lost 1 base, leaving 2 bases of the junction unmatched. The CDR3 has 15 amino acids. Germline V CDR1 and CDR2: SGHAT, FQDESV (reference sequence). The full variable domain, completed using reference TRBV11-1 and TRBJ2-5, is EAEVAQSPRYKITEKSQAVAFWCDPISGHATLYWYRQILGQGPELLVQFQDESVVDDSQLPKDRFSAERLKGVDSTLKIQPAELGDSAMYLCASSLGLAGEETQYFGPGTRLLVL.

The chain links TRBV6-5 to TRBJ2-3; no definite D call. The J call may be in error: the DNA end matches TRBJ2-5 better. The CDR3 runs to 13 residues. CDR1 is MNHEY and CDR2 is SVGAGI in the germline V gene. CDR3 residues: CASSYSSRETQYF. In nucleotides, the CDR3 is TGTGCCAGCAGTTACTCGTCTCGGGAGACCCAGTACTTC.

This clonotype rates as medium-sized. This chain uses TRBV6-1 with TRBJ2-1; D ambiguous. This CDR3 is 17 amino acids long. Trimming pared 0 bases from V and 8 bases from J, leaving 20 bases between. Looked up from germline, CDR1 is MNHNS and CDR2 is SASEGT. As DNA, the CDR3 is TGTGCCAGCAGTGAAGCCGGTAGCAGAGACCTGGGCGATGAGCAGTTCTTC. Translating gives CASSEAGSRDLGDEQFF.

The rearrangement links TRBV12-3 or TRBV12-4 to TRBJ2-7; maybe TRBD1 (6 bases). V lost 4 bases and J 4 bases, leaving 14 bases between the germline ends. This CDR3 spans 14 amino acids. The CDR3 reads CASSWMSGVYEQYF. The CDR3 DNA reads as TGTGCCAGCAGTTGGATGTCAGGGGTGTACGAGCAGTACTTC.

This clonotype is medium-sized by share. V usage is TRBV6-1 and J usage is TRBJ2-1; 10 positions agree with TRBD2. The end of the DNA aligns better with TRBJ2-7, so the J call may be wrong. The CDR3 has 14 residues. Germline V gene lookup returns CDR1 MNHNS and CDR2 SASEGT. CDR3 in amino acids: CASSESLAGDEQYF. CDR3 nucleotides: TGTGCCAGCAGTGAAAGCCTAGCGGGAGACGAGCAGTACTTC.

The chain joins TRBV10-1 to TRBJ2-1; 8 bases match TRBD1. The last part of the DNA fits TRBJ2-5 better; the J call may be wrong. CDR1 is WNHNN and CDR2 is SYGVQD in the germline V gene (reference sequence). CDR3 length: 15 residues. The CDR3 reads CASSPRQGMGETQYF. Written as DNA, the CDR3 is TGCGCCAGCAGTCCGCGACAGGGGATGGGGGAGACCCAGTACTTC.

The V and J genes are TRBV6-5 and TRBJ2-1; no firm D call. The V gene lost 0 bases and the J gene lost 3 bases, with 18 bases spanning the gap. Germline CDR1 is MNHEY and CDR2 is SVGAGI. There are 18 residues in the CDR3. The CDR3 is CASSYSPHSAVSYNEQFF. The DNA of the CDR3 is TGTGCCAGCAGTTACTCGCCTCATTCGGCGGTTAGCTACAATGAGCAGTTCTTC.

CDR3 residues: CASIPGAYTGELFF. The DNA for the CDR3 is TGTGCCAGCATTCCGGGGGCGTACACCGGGGAGCTGTTTTTT. The chain is built from TRBV11-2 and TRBJ2-2; D might be TRBD1 or TRBD2, each matching 6 bases. The length of the CDR3 is 14 residues. Germline assignment: CDR1 SGHAT and CDR2 FQNNGV. Trimming stripped 7 bases from V and 3 bases from J, with 12 bases between.

This clonotype turned up a few times. The genes are TRBV11-3 and TRBJ2-7; maybe TRBD1 (5 bases). This CDR3 region has 12 residues. Trimming removed 5 bases at V and 3 bases at J, with 8 bases between. CDR1 SGHNT and CDR2 YENEEA come from the germline V gene. For the CDR3, the DNA is TGTGCCAGCAGCGACGACAGCTACGAGCAGTACTTC. Protein: CASSDDSYEQYF.

The genes are TRBV6-8 and TRBJ2-3; D is ambiguous. Germline CDR1 and CDR2: MNHGY and SAAAGT. The CDR3 loop spans 15 amino acids. The germline V and J ends were trimmed by 6 bases and 4 bases, with 17 bases remaining between them. The CDR3 sequence is CASSPGLLGPDTQYF. Here the CDR3 DNA reads TGTGCCAGCAGCCCCGGCCTGCTCGGCCCAGATACGCAGTATTTT.